Listed below are T cell receptor beta chains from one sample, sequenced in a study of cytomegalovirus exposure and HLA in healthy donors. The data were produced by immunoSEQ multiplex PCR, yet TCRdb's version contains in-frame clones alone and is incomplete. The profile shows around 93,000 clones, roughly 60% of them singletons. The sample consisted of PBMCs. These receptors came from a boy between 10 and 17 years old in good health and CMV-seropositive. Each CDR3 is given with its conserved first and last residue. The order of the fields is V gene, clone size, D gene, J gene, CDR3 DNA, CDR3 protein. A D gene is named only where the DNA matches it firmly. Expanded clones get a size class; other rows say once, few or many, or leave the size out.

v_call: TRBV6-1; clone_size: NA; d_call: NA; j_call: TRBJ1-6; cdr3_nt: TGTGCCAGCAGAAAACAGGAATATAATTCACCCCTCCACTTT; cdr3_aa: CASRKQEYNSPLHF
v_call: TRBV30; clone_size: NA; d_call: NA; j_call: TRBJ1-2; cdr3_nt: TGTGCCTGGACCGAAAGATTTGGGGGCCCCAACTATGGCTACACCTTC; cdr3_aa: CAWTERFGGPNYGYTF
v_call: TRBV6-1; clone_size: NA; d_call: NA; j_call: TRBJ1-1; cdr3_nt: TGTGCCAGCACCGGGACACAAAACACTGAAGCTTTCTTT; cdr3_aa: CASTGTQNTEAFF
v_call: TRBV20-1; clone_size: few; d_call: NA; j_call: TRBJ1-1; cdr3_nt: TGCAGTGCTAACATGAACACTGAAGCTTTCTTT; cdr3_aa: CSANMNTEAFF
v_call: TRBV6-1; clone_size: NA; d_call: TRBD1; j_call: TRBJ1-1; cdr3_nt: TGTGCCAGCCAGACCGACAGGGGCACTGAAGCTTTCTTT; cdr3_aa: CASQTDRGTEAFF
v_call: TRBV11-1; clone_size: NA; d_call: NA; j_call: TRBJ1-1; cdr3_nt: TGTGCCAGCAGCTCCGGGACAACCACTGAAGCTTTCTTT; cdr3_aa: CASSSGTTTEAFF
v_call: TRBV11-2; clone_size: NA; d_call: NA; j_call: TRBJ1-2; cdr3_nt: TGTGCCAGCAGCTTATCCATCAGGGGTCCTGTCGGCTACACCTTC; cdr3_aa: CASSLSIRGPVGYTF
v_call: TRBV6-5; clone_size: NA; d_call: NA; j_call: TRBJ1-5; cdr3_nt: TGTGCCAGCAGTTACTCGTACAGCTCCAATCAGCCCCAGAATTTT; cdr3_aa: CASSYSYSSNQPQNF
v_call: TRBV19; clone_size: NA; d_call: NA; j_call: TRBJ1-1; cdr3_nt: TGTGCCAGTAGTGCCAAGATAGTCTCCACTGAAGCTTTCTTT; cdr3_aa: CASSAKIVSTEAFF
v_call: TRBV19; clone_size: NA; d_call: NA; j_call: TRBJ2-2; cdr3_nt: TGTGCCAGTAGACACGAGGGGCGGGGACGGACCGGGGAGCTGTTTTTT; cdr3_aa: CASRHEGRGRTGELFF
v_call: TRBV5-4; clone_size: NA; d_call: NA; j_call: TRBJ1-4; cdr3_nt: TGTGCCAGCAGCCGTCATAACAGGGCTGCTAATGAAAAACTGTTTTTT; cdr3_aa: CASSRHNRAANEKLFF
v_call: TRBV7-2; clone_size: NA; d_call: NA; j_call: TRBJ2-7; cdr3_nt: TGTGCCAGCAGCTTAGGGGTGGGAGGCTACTACGAGCAGTACTTC; cdr3_aa: CASSLGVGGYYEQYF
v_call: TRBV9; clone_size: NA; d_call: NA; j_call: TRBJ1-2; cdr3_nt: TGTGCCAGCAGCGTAGGTGCCAGTTCCAACTATGGCTACCCCTTC; cdr3_aa: CASSVGASSNYGYPF
v_call: TRBV7-2; clone_size: NA; d_call: NA; j_call: TRBJ1-4; cdr3_nt: TGTGCCAGCAGCCCGGGGAGGACTAATGAAAAACTGTTTTTT; cdr3_aa: CASSPGRTNEKLFF
v_call: TRBV7-9; clone_size: NA; d_call: NA; j_call: TRBJ2-1; cdr3_nt: TGTGCCAGCAGCCCCCAGGGAAATGAGCAGTTCTTC; cdr3_aa: CASSPQGNEQFF
v_call: TRBV5-6; clone_size: NA; d_call: TRBD1; j_call: TRBJ2-2; cdr3_nt: TGTGCCAGCAGCTTGTGGGACAGGAGTACCGGGGAGCTGTTTTTT; cdr3_aa: CASSLWDRSTGELFF
v_call: TRBV5-1; clone_size: NA; d_call: TRBD1; j_call: TRBJ2-3; cdr3_nt: TGCGCCAGCAGCTTTGGACAGGGGGCAACTAGCACAGATACGCAGTATTTT; cdr3_aa: CASSFGQGATSTDTQYF
v_call: TRBV7-2; clone_size: NA; d_call: NA; j_call: TRBJ2-1; cdr3_nt: TGTGCCAGCAGCTCCGGAGACTACAATGAGCAGTTCTTC; cdr3_aa: CASSSGDYNEQFF
v_call: TRBV5-4; clone_size: NA; d_call: NA; j_call: TRBJ2-7; cdr3_nt: TGTGCCAGCAGCTTGGGGAGCAGGGTTGGTGTCTACGAGCAGTACTTC; cdr3_aa: CASSLGSRVGVYEQYF
v_call: TRBV7-9; clone_size: few; d_call: NA; j_call: TRBJ2-1; cdr3_nt: TGTGCCAGCAGCTTAGAATTTTCGGGATACAATGAGCAGTTCTTC; cdr3_aa: CASSLEFSGYNEQFF
v_call: TRBV2; clone_size: NA; d_call: TRBD2; j_call: TRBJ2-7; cdr3_nt: TGTGCCAGCAGTGAAGCGCGTTCGGCTAGCGGGGCCTACGAGCAGTACTTC; cdr3_aa: CASSEARSASGAYEQYF
v_call: TRBV5-1; clone_size: NA; d_call: NA; j_call: TRBJ1-1; cdr3_nt: TGCGCCAGCAGCCCCGGGAGCTCTACTCCGGAAGCTTTCTTT; cdr3_aa: CASSPGSSTPEAFF
v_call: TRBV11-2; clone_size: once; d_call: TRBD1; j_call: TRBJ2-7; cdr3_nt: TGTGCCAGCAGCCCCTGGGACAGGGAGTCCTACGAGCAGTACTTC; cdr3_aa: CASSPWDRESYEQYF
v_call: TRBV9; clone_size: NA; d_call: NA; j_call: TRBJ2-2; cdr3_nt: TGTGCCAGCAGCCTTACTCTCGGGGGGGAGCTGTTTTTT; cdr3_aa: CASSLTLGGELFF
v_call: TRBV14; clone_size: once; d_call: NA; j_call: TRBJ2-3; cdr3_nt: TGTGCCAGCAGCCAAGATTCGAAACTAATTATCGCAGATACGCAGTATTTT; cdr3_aa: CASSQDSKLIIADTQYF
v_call: TRBV7-9; clone_size: NA; d_call: NA; j_call: TRBJ1-1; cdr3_nt: TGTGCCAGCAGCTTCGTTGACGGCGGGGAGAACACTGAAGCTTTCTTT; cdr3_aa: CASSFVDGGENTEAFF
v_call: TRBV18; clone_size: NA; d_call: TRBD1; j_call: TRBJ1-5; cdr3_nt: TGTGCCAGCTCACCTATGGGACAGGGCCCTCGGCCCCAGAATTTT; cdr3_aa: CASSPMGQGPRPQNF
v_call: TRBV29-1; clone_size: NA; d_call: NA; j_call: TRBJ1-2; cdr3_nt: TGCAGCGTTGATGAAGGTACAGGGTCGAGCTATGGCTACACCTTC; cdr3_aa: CSVDEGTGSSYGYTF
v_call: TRBV29-1; clone_size: NA; d_call: NA; j_call: TRBJ1-5; cdr3_nt: NA; cdr3_aa: CSVGEGSGQPQNF
v_call: TRBV5-4; clone_size: NA; d_call: NA; j_call: TRBJ1-6; cdr3_nt: TGTGCCAGCAGCCTCGGGACAAATAATTCACCCCTCCACTTT; cdr3_aa: CASSLGTNNSPLHF
v_call: TRBV4-2; clone_size: NA; d_call: TRBD2; j_call: TRBJ2-3; cdr3_nt: TGTGCCAGCAGCCAAGATCGGGGTAGCGGGAGCCCCTGGGCAGATACGCAGTATTTT; cdr3_aa: CASSQDRGSGSPWADTQYF
v_call: TRBV2; clone_size: once; d_call: TRBD1; j_call: TRBJ2-7; cdr3_nt: TGTGCCAGCACCTTCGGGACAGGGGGAGGCGAGCAGTACTTC; cdr3_aa: CASTFGTGGGEQYF